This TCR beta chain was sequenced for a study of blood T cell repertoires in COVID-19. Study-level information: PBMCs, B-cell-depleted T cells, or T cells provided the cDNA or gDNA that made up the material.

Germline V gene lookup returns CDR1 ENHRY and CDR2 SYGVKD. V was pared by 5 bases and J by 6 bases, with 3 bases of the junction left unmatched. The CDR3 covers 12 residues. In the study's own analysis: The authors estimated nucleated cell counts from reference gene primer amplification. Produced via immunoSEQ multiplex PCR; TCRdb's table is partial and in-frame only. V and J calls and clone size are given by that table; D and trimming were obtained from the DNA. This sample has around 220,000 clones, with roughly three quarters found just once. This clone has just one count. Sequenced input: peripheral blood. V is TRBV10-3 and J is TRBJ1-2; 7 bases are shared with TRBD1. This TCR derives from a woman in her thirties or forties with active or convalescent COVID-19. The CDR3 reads CAISFDRDGYTF. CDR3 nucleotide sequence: TGTGCCATCAGTTTTGACAGGGATGGCTACACCTTC.